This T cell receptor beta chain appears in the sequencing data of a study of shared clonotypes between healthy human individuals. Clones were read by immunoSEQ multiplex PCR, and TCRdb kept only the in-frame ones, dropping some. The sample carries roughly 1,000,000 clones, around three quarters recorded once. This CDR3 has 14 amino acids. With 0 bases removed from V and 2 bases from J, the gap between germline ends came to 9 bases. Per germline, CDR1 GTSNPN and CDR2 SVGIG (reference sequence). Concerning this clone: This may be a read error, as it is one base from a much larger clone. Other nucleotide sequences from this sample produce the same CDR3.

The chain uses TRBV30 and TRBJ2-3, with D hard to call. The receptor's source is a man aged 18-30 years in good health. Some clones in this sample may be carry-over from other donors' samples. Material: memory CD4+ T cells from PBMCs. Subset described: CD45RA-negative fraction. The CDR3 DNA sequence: TGTGCCTGGAGTGTACAGCCGGTCACAGATACGCAGTATTTT. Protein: CAWSVQPVTDTQYF.